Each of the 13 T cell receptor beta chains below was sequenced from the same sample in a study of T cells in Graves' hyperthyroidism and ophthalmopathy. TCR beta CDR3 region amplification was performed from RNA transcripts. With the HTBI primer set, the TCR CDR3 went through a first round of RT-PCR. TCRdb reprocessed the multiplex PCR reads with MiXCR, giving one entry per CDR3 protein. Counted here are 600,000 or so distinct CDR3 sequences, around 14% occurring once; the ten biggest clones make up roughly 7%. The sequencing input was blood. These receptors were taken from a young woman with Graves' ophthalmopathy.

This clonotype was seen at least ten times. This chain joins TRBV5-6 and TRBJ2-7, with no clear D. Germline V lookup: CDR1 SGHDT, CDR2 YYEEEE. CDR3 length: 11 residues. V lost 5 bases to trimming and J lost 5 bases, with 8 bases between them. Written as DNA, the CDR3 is TGTGCCAGCAGTTTAAACCACGAGCAGTACTTC. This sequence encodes CASSLNHEQYF.

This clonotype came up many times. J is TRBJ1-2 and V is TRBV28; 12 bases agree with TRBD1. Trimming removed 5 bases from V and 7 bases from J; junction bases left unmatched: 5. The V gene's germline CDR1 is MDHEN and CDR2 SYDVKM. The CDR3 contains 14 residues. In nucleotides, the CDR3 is TGTGCCAGCAGTCGGGGACAGGGGGCTTTTGGCTACACCTTC. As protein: CASSRGQGAFGYTF.

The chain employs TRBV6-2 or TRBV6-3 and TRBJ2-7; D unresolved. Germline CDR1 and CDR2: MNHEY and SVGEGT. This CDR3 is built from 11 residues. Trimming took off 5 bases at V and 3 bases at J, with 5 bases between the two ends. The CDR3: CASSIIYEQYF. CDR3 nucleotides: TGTGCCAGCAGTATTATCTACGAGCAGTACTTC.

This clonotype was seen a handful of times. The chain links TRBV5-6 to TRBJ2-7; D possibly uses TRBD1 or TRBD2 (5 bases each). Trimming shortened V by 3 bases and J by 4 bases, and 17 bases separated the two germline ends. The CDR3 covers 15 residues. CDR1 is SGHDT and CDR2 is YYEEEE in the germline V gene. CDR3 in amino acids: CASSSPAGALYEQYF. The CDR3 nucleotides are TGTGCCAGCAGCTCCCCGGCCGGGGCTTTATACGAGCAGTACTTC.

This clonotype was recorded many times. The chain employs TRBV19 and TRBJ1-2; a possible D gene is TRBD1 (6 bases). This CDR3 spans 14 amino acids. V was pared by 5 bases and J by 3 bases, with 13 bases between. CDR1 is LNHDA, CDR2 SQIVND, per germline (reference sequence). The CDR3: CASSARGGYYGYTF. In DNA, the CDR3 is TGTGCCAGTAGTGCCAGGGGCGGCTACTATGGCTACACCTTC.

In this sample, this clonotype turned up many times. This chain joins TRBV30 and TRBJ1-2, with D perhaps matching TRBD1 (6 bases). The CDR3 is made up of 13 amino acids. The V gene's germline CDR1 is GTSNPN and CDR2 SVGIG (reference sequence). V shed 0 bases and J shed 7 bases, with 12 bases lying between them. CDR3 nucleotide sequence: TGTGCCTGGAGTGTAGGCAGGGGTACTGGCTACACCTTC. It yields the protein CAWSVGRGTGYTF.

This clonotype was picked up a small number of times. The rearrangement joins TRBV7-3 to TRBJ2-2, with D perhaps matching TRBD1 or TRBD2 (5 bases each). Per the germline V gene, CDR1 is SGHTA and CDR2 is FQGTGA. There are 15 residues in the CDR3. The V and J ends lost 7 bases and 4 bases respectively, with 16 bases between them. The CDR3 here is CASKNGRGVTGELFF. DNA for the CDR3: TGTGCCAGCAAAAACGGCAGAGGGGTCACCGGGGAGCTGTTTTTT. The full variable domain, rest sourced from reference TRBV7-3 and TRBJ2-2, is GAGVSQTPSNKVTEKGKYVELRCDPISGHTALYWYRQSLGQGPEFLIYFQGTGAADDSGLPNDRFFAVRPEGSVSTLKIQRTERGDSAVYLCASKNGRGVTGELFFGEGSRLTVL.

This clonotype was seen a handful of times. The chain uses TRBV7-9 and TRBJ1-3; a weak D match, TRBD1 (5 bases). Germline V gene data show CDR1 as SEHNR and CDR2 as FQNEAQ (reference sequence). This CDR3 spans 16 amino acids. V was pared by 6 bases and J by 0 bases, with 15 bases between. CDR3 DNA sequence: TGTGCCAGCAGAACCGACAGCACTATCTCTGGAAACACCATATATTTT. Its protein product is CASRTDSTISGNTIYF.

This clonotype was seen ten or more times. CDR3 nucleotide sequence: TGTGCCAGCAGCCAGGAGGGGGCTGATGAGCAGTTCTTC. Amino acids: CASSQEGADEQFF. The chain recombines TRBV3-1 with TRBJ2-1; TRBD1 might be the D (7 bases). Germline-derived CDR1 and CDR2 are LGHDT and YNNKEL (reference sequence). This CDR3 contains 13 residues. The V end was cut by 3 bases, the J end by 8 bases, with 11 bases between.

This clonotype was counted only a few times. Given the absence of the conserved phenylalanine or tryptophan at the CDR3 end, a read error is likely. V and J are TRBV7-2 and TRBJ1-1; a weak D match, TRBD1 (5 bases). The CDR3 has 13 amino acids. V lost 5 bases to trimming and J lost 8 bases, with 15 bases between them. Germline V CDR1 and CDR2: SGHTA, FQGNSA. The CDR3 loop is CASSPRQGLEAFL. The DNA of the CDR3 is TGTGCCAGCAGCCCGAGGCAGGGTTTAGAAGCTTTCCTT.

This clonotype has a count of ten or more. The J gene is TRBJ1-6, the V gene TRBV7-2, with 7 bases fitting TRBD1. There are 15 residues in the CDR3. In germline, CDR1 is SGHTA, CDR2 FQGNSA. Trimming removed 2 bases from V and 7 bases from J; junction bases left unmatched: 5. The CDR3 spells CASSLRRGQNSPLHF. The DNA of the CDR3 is TGTGCCAGCAGCTTAAGGAGGGGGCAGAATTCACCCCTCCACTTT.

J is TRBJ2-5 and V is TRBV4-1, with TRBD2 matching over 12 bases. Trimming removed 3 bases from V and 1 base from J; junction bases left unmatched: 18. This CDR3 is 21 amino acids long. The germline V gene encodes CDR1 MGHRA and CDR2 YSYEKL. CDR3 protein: CASSHPGLAGPPVPFQETQYF. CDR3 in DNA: TGCGCCAGCAGCCATCCGGGACTAGCGGGCCCCCCCGTCCCTTTCCAAGAGACCCAGTACTTC.

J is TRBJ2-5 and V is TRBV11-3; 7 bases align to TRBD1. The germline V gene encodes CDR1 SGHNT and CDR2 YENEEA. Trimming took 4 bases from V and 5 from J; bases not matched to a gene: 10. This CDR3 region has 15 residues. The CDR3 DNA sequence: TGTGCCAGCAGCTCTGACAGGGTACAAGGGGAGACCCAGTACTTC. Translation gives CASSSDRVQGETQYF.